These T cell receptor beta chains were read from a single sample in a study of spatial heterogeneity in lung cancer. TCRdb called the 5' RACE reads again in MiXCR, with one record for every CDR3 protein. The sample records over 8,500 distinct CDR3 sequences, around 15% being singletons. Sequenced here: lung tumor tissue, sampled at surgery. These receptors were obtained from a male donor with early-stage non-small cell lung cancer. The CDR3 runs from the conserved cysteine through the conserved F or W. The order of the fields is D gene, clone size, J gene, V gene, CDR3 protein, CDR3 DNA. D genes are given only for firm matches. Clone sizes are given selectively: once, few, many, or a class where the clone is expanded.

>TRBD1|many|TRBJ1-4|TRBV2
CASSRQGLNEKLFF
TGTGCCAGCAGTCGACAGGGCCTTAATGAAAAACTGTTTTTT
>.|many|TRBJ1-3|TRBV5-1
CASSLNAGAGNTIYF
TGCGCCAGCAGCTTGAACGCAGGAGCTGGAAACACCATATATTTT
>.|many|TRBJ2-3|TRBV24-1
CATSAEGSTDTQYF
TGTGCCACCAGTGCGGAGGGTAGCACAGATACGCAGTATTTT
>.|.|TRBJ1-4|TRBV25-1
CASSEGGINEKLFF
TGTGCCAGCAGTGAGGGAGGTATTAATGAAAAACTGTTTTTT
>.|medium-sized|TRBJ2-1|TRBV4-1
CASSVSGPSSQYNEQFF
TGCGCCAGCAGCGTTTCCGGGCCATCTAGCCAGTACAATGAGCAGTTCTTC
>.|.|TRBJ1-3|TRBV6-2/TRBV6-3
CASSPPGQDGNTIYF
TGTGCCAGCAGTCCCCCGGGGCAAGATGGAAACACCATATATTTT
>.|medium-sized|TRBJ1-5|TRBV2
CASRGGSGGQPQHF
TGTGCCAGCAGGGGGGGATCCGGTGGTCAGCCCCAGCATTTT
>TRBD2|many|TRBJ2-7|TRBV6-1
CASSLAGGSSYEQYF
TGTGCCAGCAGTTTAGCGGGAGGGAGCTCCTACGAGCAGTACTTC
>.|large|TRBJ1-4|TRBV7-9
CASSPGRANEKLFF
TGTGCCAGCAGCCCAGGAAGAGCTAATGAAAAACTGTTTTTT
>.|many|TRBJ2-7|TRBV7-6
CASSLGSQGSNEQYF
TGTGCCAGCAGCTTAGGTTCGCAGGGGTCGAACGAGCAGTACTTC
>.|many|TRBJ1-5|TRBV29-1
CSVRDRGQPQHF
TGCAGCGTTAGGGATCGGGGTCAGCCCCAGCATTTT
>.|medium-sized|TRBJ2-1|TRBV5-4
CASSLDYPSSSYNEQFF
TGTGCCAGCAGCTTGGACTATCCTTCTTCCTCCTACAATGAGCAGTTCTTC
>TRBD2|.|TRBJ2-1|TRBV18
CASSPPPLAGNNEQFF
TGTGCCAGCTCACCACCACCTCTAGCGGGGAACAATGAGCAGTTCTTC
>TRBD2|medium-sized|TRBJ2-1|TRBV29-1
CSVRRLAEEQFF
TGCAGCGTTCGCCGACTAGCGGAGGAGCAGTTCTTC
>.|medium-sized|TRBJ2-3|TRBV2
CASSEGWGISGTDTQYF
TGTGCCAGCAGTGAAGGCTGGGGGATCTCAGGCACAGATACGCAGTATTTT
>.|many|TRBJ1-5|TRBV10-2
CASSQESNQPQHF
TGCGCCAGTAGTCAGGAGTCCAATCAGCCCCAGCATTTT
>.|many|TRBJ1-1|TRBV5-1
CASSLGDGLKTEAFF
TGCGCCAGCAGCTTGGGGGACGGACTTAAGACTGAAGCTTTCTTT
>.|.|TRBJ1-1|TRBV10-3
CAISEPTLNTEAFF
TGTGCCATCAGTGAGCCTACATTGAACACTGAAGCTTTCTTT
>.|many|TRBJ1-1|TRBV7-9
CASSLLANTEAFF
TGTGCCAGCAGCTTACTAGCGAACACTGAAGCTTTCTTT
>.|many|TRBJ2-3|TRBV20-1
CSAREKSWSNTQYF
TGCAGTGCTAGAGAAAAGTCGTGGTCGAATACGCAGTATTTT
>.|many|TRBJ1-4|TRBV7-8
CASSTQGSEKLFF
TGTGCCAGCAGTACCCAAGGGAGTGAAAAACTGTTTTTT
>.|many|TRBJ2-5|TRBV20-1
CSARDKRQETQYF
TGCAGTGCTAGGGACAAGAGACAAGAGACCCAGTACTTC
>.|many|TRBJ2-7|TRBV5-1
CASSLDPGAGEQYF
TGCGCCAGCAGCTTGGATCCGGGGGCGGGTGAGCAGTACTTC
>TRBD2|many|TRBJ2-1|TRBV2
CASSGLAGVHEQFF
TGTGCCAGCAGTGGGCTAGCGGGAGTTCATGAGCAGTTCTTC
>.|.|TRBJ2-7|TRBV19
CASTPTGPPYEQYF
TGTGCCAGTACACCCACCGGGCCTCCCTACGAGCAGTACTTC
>.|many|TRBJ2-5|TRBV6-5
CASSYGRERLWETQYF
TGTGCCAGCAGTTACGGCCGGGAACGCCTGTGGGAGACCCAGTACTTC